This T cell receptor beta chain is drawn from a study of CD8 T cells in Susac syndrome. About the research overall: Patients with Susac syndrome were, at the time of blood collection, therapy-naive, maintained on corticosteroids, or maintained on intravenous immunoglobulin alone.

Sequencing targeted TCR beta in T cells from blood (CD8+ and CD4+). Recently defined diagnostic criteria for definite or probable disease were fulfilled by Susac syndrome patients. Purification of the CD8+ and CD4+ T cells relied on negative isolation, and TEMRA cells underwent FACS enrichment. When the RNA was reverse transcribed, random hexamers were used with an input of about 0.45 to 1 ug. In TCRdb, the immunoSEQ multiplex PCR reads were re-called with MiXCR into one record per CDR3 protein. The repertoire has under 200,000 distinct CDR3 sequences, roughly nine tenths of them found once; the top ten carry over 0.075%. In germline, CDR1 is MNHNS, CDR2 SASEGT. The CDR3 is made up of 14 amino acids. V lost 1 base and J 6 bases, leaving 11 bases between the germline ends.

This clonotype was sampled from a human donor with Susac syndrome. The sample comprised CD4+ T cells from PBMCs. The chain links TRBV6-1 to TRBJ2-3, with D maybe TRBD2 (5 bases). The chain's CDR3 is CASSEDLARDTQYF. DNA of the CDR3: TGTGCCAGCAGTGAAGATCTAGCTCGGGATACGCAGTATTTT.